This paragraph reports one T cell receptor (beta chain). Antigen unknown. This sample is part of a study of T cells in Graves' hyperthyroidism and ophthalmopathy. Study results and caveats: Ophthalmopathy got predicted by the model a median around 6.6 months before its onset. Ophthalmopathy cases were set apart from stable hyperthyroidism by a 13 V-J model.

Clinical symptoms, serum thyroxine and TRAb, thyroid ultrasound and orbital computed tomography were used for the diagnoses. From germline, CDR1 is SQVTM and CDR2 ANQGSEA. V was clipped by 2 bases and J by 5 bases; unmatched bases: 5. This CDR3 spans 14 amino acids. There were TCR beta CDR3 regions amplified from RNA transcripts. A set of HTBI primers served as the primers for a first-round RT-PCR of the TCR CDR3. MiXCR, applied by TCRdb to the multiplex PCR reads, yields one record per CDR3 protein. The sample carries over 700,000 distinct CDR3 sequences, 38% recorded once. The V call is TRBV29-1, the J call TRBJ2-2; the match to TRBD1 covers 7 bases. Specimen: blood. The TCR originated in a man aged 18 to 30 with Graves' hyperthyroidism. DNA for the CDR3: TGCAGCGTTGAAAGGGTACAGGGGACCGGGGAGCTGTTTTTT. It codes for CSVERVQGTGELFF.